A single sample is the source of the 21 T cell receptor beta chains below, sequenced in a study of CD8 T cells in Susac syndrome (dated by TCRdb to between 2018 and 2020). Libraries were prepared through the immunoSEQ multiplex PCR assay. RNA was extracted using the RNeasy kit, and roughly 0.5 to 1 ug of the RNA was reverse transcribed with random hexamers. In TCRdb, the public reads were trimmed at Q25 with fastp and aligned with MiXCR, with productive beta chains retained. Each CDR3 protein gets just one entry, which takes the most common genes and DNA from the rows behind it. The table for this sample lists tens of thousands of distinct CDR3 sequences; 90% to 95% of them were counted only once. Clones ranked in the top ten supply around 0.5% of the sample. What was sequenced was CD8+ T cells from PBMCs. Receptors were obtained from a human donor with multiple sclerosis.

The chain carries TRBV6-5 and TRBJ2-1; no definite D call. Trimming stripped 6 bases from V and 5 bases from J, with 11 bases between. The CDR3 covers 13 residues. CDR1 MNHEY and CDR2 SVGAGI come from the germline V gene. CDR3 in DNA: TGTGCCAGCAGCCCCGACCGAAACAATGAGCAGTTCTTC. Translating it yields CASSPDRNNEQFF.

The chain uses TRBV4-3 and TRBJ2-7; TRBD2 matches 8 bases. This CDR3 is built from 15 residues. J gave up 3 bases and V 1 base, and 5 bases lay outside the gene matches. Germline values: CDR1 LGHNA, CDR2 YSLEER. The DNA of the CDR3 is TGCGCCAGCAGCCAAGGGGTAGCGGGAATCTACGAGCAGTACTTC. Translated, it gives CASSQGVAGIYEQYF.

The V call is TRBV12-5, the J call TRBJ2-1; 8 positions match TRBD1. V was clipped by 3 bases and J by 8 bases; unmatched bases: 9. CDR3 length: 15 residues. Germline V CDR1 and CDR2: LGHNT, FRNRAP. For the CDR3, the DNA is TGTGCTAGTGGTTTCGCTGTTACAGGGGGACATGAGCAGTTCTTC. It yields the protein CASGFAVTGGHEQFF.

This clonotype was seen a single time. V is TRBV12-5 and J is TRBJ2-2; perhaps TRBD1 as D (7 bases). V gave up 6 bases and J gave up 6 bases, with 20 bases separating them. This CDR3 region has 16 residues. In germline, CDR1 is LGHNT, CDR2 FRNRAP. This CDR3 is CASGDPAGGSAGELFF. The CDR3 DNA sequence: TGTGCTAGTGGGGATCCGGCAGGGGGGAGCGCCGGGGAGCTGTTTTTT. The full variable domain, in which reference TRBV12-5 and TRBJ2-2 provide the parts outside the CDR3, is DARVTQTPRHKVTEMGQEVTMRCQPILGHNTVFWYRQTMMQGLELLAYFRNRAPLDDSGMPKDRFSAEMPDATLATLKIQPSEPRDSAVYFCASGDPAGGSAGELFFGEGSRLTVL.

The chain couples TRBV28 to TRBJ1-1; weak D call: TRBD1 (5 bases). V lost 4 bases to trimming and J lost 5 bases, with 14 bases between them. CDR1 is MDHEN and CDR2 is SYDVKM in the germline V gene. CDR3 length: 14 amino acids. Here the CDR3 DNA reads TGTGCCAGCAGTTGGCGGGGCCAGAGGACTGAAGCTTTCTTT. Translated: CASSWRGQRTEAFF.

The DNA for the CDR3 is TGCAGTGCTAGAGGACAGATTGAAGCTTTCTTT. Amino acid sequence: CSARGQIEAFF. V gene TRBV20-1 combines with J gene TRBJ1-1; D may be TRBD1 (5 bases). V was cut by 1 base and J by 7 bases, with 7 bases left in between. The CDR3 runs to 11 residues. CDR1 DFQATT and CDR2 SNEGSKA come from the germline V gene (reference sequence).

The rearrangement links TRBV4-1 to TRBJ2-1; no reliable D call. Germline V gene sequence: CDR1 MGHRA, CDR2 YSYEKL. The CDR3 length is 16 residues. Trimming pared 2 bases from V and 8 bases from J, leaving 19 bases between. Here the CDR3 reads CASSQTTATSIDEQFF. The CDR3 region has the DNA TGCGCCAGCAGCCAAACCACAGCTACCTCGATCGATGAGCAGTTCTTC.

In this sample, this clonotype turned up a few times. V and J are TRBV4-3 and TRBJ1-5; D not resolved. Looked up from germline, CDR1 is LGHNA and CDR2 is YSLEER. The CDR3 runs to 13 residues. V was shortened by 0 bases and J by 4 bases, with 4 bases between the two germline ends. The CDR3 loop is CASSQDRNQPQHF. The CDR3 DNA follows: TGCGCCAGCAGCCAAGATCGAAATCAGCCCCAGCATTTT.

The DNA for the CDR3 is TGTGCCTGGGGTCTAGCGGGTATGGAGACCCAGTACTTC. Amino acids: CAWGLAGMETQYF. The chain couples TRBV5-4 to TRBJ2-5; 8 bases match TRBD2. Germline CDR1 reads SGHNT; CDR2 reads YYREEE (reference sequence). The CDR3 is 13 residues long. With 10 bases clipped from V and 5 bases from J, the junction kept 10 bases outside the gene matches.

The chain carries TRBV5-4 and TRBJ2-5; D perhaps matches TRBD1 (5 bases). V lost 0 bases and J lost 9, with 12 bases in between. CDR1 and CDR2 from the germline V gene are SGHNT and YYREEE (reference sequence). CDR3 size: 13 residues. The CDR3 sequence: CASSLVPTQAQYF. The CDR3 DNA is TGTGCCAGCAGCTTGGTACCGACACAGGCCCAGTACTTC.

This clonotype was seen more than once but under ten times. V gene TRBV12-3 or TRBV12-4 combines with J gene TRBJ2-7; weak D call: TRBD2 (5 bases). The CDR3 sequence is 13 residues long. Trimming removed 6 bases from V and 2 bases from J, with 11 bases in between. DNA for the CDR3: TGTGCCAGCAGGATGGACGGGGCCTACGAGCAGTACTTC. It is translated as CASRMDGAYEQYF.

The rearrangement joins TRBV28 to TRBJ2-5; TRBD2 agrees at 13 bases. After removal of 5 bases from V and 9 bases from J, the junction contained 9 bases not matched to a gene. CDR3 size: 15 residues. CDR1 and CDR2 (germline): MDHEN, SYDVKM. The CDR3 loop reads CASSRGTSGAPAQYF. The CDR3 nucleotides are TGTGCCAGCAGTCGCGGGACTAGCGGGGCCCCGGCCCAGTACTTC.

The rearrangement links TRBV12-3 or TRBV12-4 to TRBJ1-1; D is unclear. V was shortened by 7 bases and J by 6 bases, with 12 bases between the two germline ends. The CDR3 loop spans 12 amino acids. CDR3 region: CASTQFLPEAFF. Here the CDR3 DNA reads TGTGCCAGCACACAGTTCCTACCTGAAGCTTTCTTT.

The chain combines TRBV12-3 or TRBV12-4 with TRBJ2-1, with 10 bases identical to TRBD1. V shed 5 bases and J 9 bases; nucleotides not matched to a gene: 10. The CDR3 is made up of 15 amino acids. CDR3 protein: CASSHRDRGSIEQFF. As DNA, the CDR3 is TGTGCCAGCAGTCACCGGGACAGGGGCAGTATTGAGCAGTTCTTC.

The V and J genes are TRBV20-1 and TRBJ2-4, with 9 bases fitting TRBD2. Germline lookup yields CDR1 DFQATT and CDR2 SNEGSKA (reference sequence). Germline trimming cut 3 bases from V and 6 bases from J; bases unmatched to any gene: 12. The CDR3 covers 16 residues. The CDR3 reads CSARGLVAGVGNIQYF. In nucleotides, the CDR3 is TGCAGTGCTAGGGGATTGGTAGCGGGAGTTGGAAACATTCAGTACTTC.

A note on this clonotype: Germline is not matched at one junction end, which may reflect a read error. The genes are TRBV6-1 and TRBJ2-2; 11 nucleotides line up with TRBD2. CDR1 MNHNS and CDR2 SASEGT come from the germline V gene. This CDR3 has 17 amino acids. As DNA, the CDR3 is TGTGCCAGCAGTGAAGCGATAAGACTAGCGGGGTCCGGGGAGCCGTTTTTT. This gives the protein CASSEAIRLAGSGEPFF.

This chain uses TRBV7-9 with TRBJ1-1; D uncertain. V was trimmed by 2 bases and J by 3 bases, leaving 13 bases between them. This CDR3 is 15 amino acids long. The germline V gene has CDR1 SEHNR and CDR2 FQNEAQ (reference sequence). CDR3 residues: CASSLLADGDTEAFF. The CDR3 bases are TGTGCCAGCAGCTTACTCGCGGATGGAGACACTGAAGCTTTCTTT.

This CDR3 is CASSPSFVSTYEQYF. The CDR3 region has the DNA TGTGCCAGCAGCCCCTCATTCGTCTCCACCTACGAGCAGTACTTC. V and J are TRBV27 and TRBJ2-7, with unresolved D. The V and J ends lost 6 bases and 2 bases respectively, with 17 bases between them. Per germline, CDR1 MNHEY and CDR2 SMNVEV (reference sequence). This CDR3 has 15 residues.

This chain connects TRBV9 to TRBJ2-7; D possibly corresponds to TRBD2 (6 bases). Germline CDR1 SGDLS, CDR2 YYNGEE. CDR3 size: 14 residues. V was trimmed by 0 bases and J by 2 bases, leaving 9 bases between them. The CDR3 DNA reads TGTGCCAGCAGCGTAGGGGAGGACCCCTACGAGCAGTACTTC. It codes for CASSVGEDPYEQYF.

The chain joins TRBV19 to TRBJ2-2; D may be TRBD2 (5 bases). The germline gives CDR1 LNHDA, CDR2 SQIVND (reference sequence). The CDR3 covers 13 residues. Trimming took off 5 bases at V and 4 bases at J, with 8 bases between the two ends. CDR3 residues: CASSSGLTGELFF. CDR3 in DNA: TGTGCCAGTAGTTCAGGACTCACCGGGGAGCTGTTTTTT.

The CDR3 protein is CASSELGTVYYGYTF. DNA for the CDR3: TGTGCCAGCAGTGAGTTAGGGACCGTCTACTATGGCTACACCTTC. This chain links TRBV6-1 with TRBJ1-2; possible D gene TRBD1, 5 bases. Germline CDR1 and CDR2: MNHNS and SASEGT. Between the trimmed V and J ends, which lost 3 bases and 3 bases, there was a span of 14 bases. This CDR3 region has 15 residues.